These 20 T cell receptor beta chains came from one sample sequenced in a study of T-cell reconstitution after alpha-beta-depleted transplantation in children. Unique molecular identifiers featured in how the TCRbeta library was prepared. MiXCR was run by TCRdb on the PCR reads, yielding one entry per CDR3 protein. The sample has about 980,000 distinct CDR3 sequences, about 29% seen once; the top ten hold roughly 30%. The sample consisted of PBMCs, mostly from graft donor cells, taken 360 days after TCRalphabeta/CD19-depleted stem cell transplant. The receptor source for this set is a boy less than two years old who had a stem cell transplant for SCID, so the T cells may come from the graft donor.

Only a few counts were recorded for this clonotype. This chain connects TRBV7-8 to TRBJ2-5, with 9 nucleotides matching TRBD2. Germline lookup yields CDR1 SGHVS and CDR2 FQNEAQ. The CDR3 totals 16 residues. After removal of 3 bases from V and 2 bases from J, the junction contained 7 bases not matched to a gene. CDR3 bases: TGTGCCAGCAGCTTTATCCCGCTAGCGGGACAAGAGACCCAGTACTTC. As protein: CASSFIPLAGQETQYF.

The chain combines TRBV2 with TRBJ2-4, with a tentative D call TRBD1 (6 bases). CDR1 and CDR2 (germline): SNHLY, FYNNEI. Trimming took off 7 bases at V and 2 bases at J, with 12 bases between the two ends. The CDR3 totals 14 residues. CDR3 in amino acids: CASNIRGPKNIQYF. As DNA, the CDR3 is TGTGCCAGCAACATCAGGGGCCCCAAAAACATTCAGTACTTC.

This sequence joins TRBV12-3 or TRBV12-4 and TRBJ2-5, with 13 positions matching TRBD2. This CDR3 spans 15 amino acids. The V segment lost 1 base and the J segment 5 bases; nucleotides outside the gene matches: 1. CDR3 residues: CASSLETSGGETQYF. The CDR3 bases are TGTGCCAGCAGTTTAGAGACTAGCGGGGGGGAGACCCAGTACTTC.

This clonotype appeared a few times. The chain links TRBV4-3 to TRBJ2-7; 8 bases agree with TRBD2. Germline CDR1 is LGHNA and CDR2 is YSLEER. CDR3 length: 14 amino acids. J lost 1 base, V lost 4 bases, and 3 bases had no gene match. The CDR3 coding sequence is TGCGCCAGCAGCCGGGTAGCGGGGTCCTACGAGCAGTACTTC. It translates to CASSRVAGSYEQYF.

This rearrangement joins TRBV20-1 to TRBJ2-7; 9 positions agree with TRBD1. This CDR3 is 16 amino acids long. Germline V gene lookup returns CDR1 DFQATT and CDR2 SNEGSKA (reference sequence). V lost 5 bases and J lost 0; bases outside the gene matches: 11. This CDR3 reads CSALSLGTGSSYEQYF. The CDR3 bases are TGCAGTGCTCTTTCCCTGGGGACAGGGAGCTCCTACGAGCAGTACTTC.

This clonotype was seen more than once but under ten times. The gene calls are TRBV11-2 and TRBJ1-4, with TRBD1 identical over 8 bases. The CDR3 sequence is 15 residues long. The V and J ends lost 4 bases and 8 bases, in that order; junction bases with no gene match: 9. Germline CDR1 reads SGHAT; CDR2 reads FQNNGV. The CDR3 DNA reads as TGTGCCAGCAGCTCCGGGGACAGGTTCCGGGAAAAACTGTTTTTT. Translation: CASSSGDRFREKLFF.

CDR3 bases: TGCAGTGCTAGATCTCTCTATAAGGGGACTAGATTTGGTGAGCAGTTCTTC. Translation gives CSARSLYKGTRFGEQFF. This rearrangement joins TRBV20-1 to TRBJ2-1; 8 positions agree with TRBD2. This CDR3 spans 17 amino acids. CDR1 and CDR2 from the germline V gene are DFQATT and SNEGSKA (reference sequence). With V trimmed by 2 bases and J by 9 bases, 18 bases remained unmatched.

V gene TRBV5-1 combines with J gene TRBJ2-1; 7 bases match TRBD1. Germline assignment: CDR1 SGHRS and CDR2 YFSETQ. This CDR3 is 15 amino acids long. After removal of 5 bases from V and 8 bases from J, the junction contained 13 bases not matched to a gene. The CDR3 DNA reads as TGCGCCAGCAGTAAAACAGGGGAATCGTCGGATGAGCAGTTCTTC. Translation: CASSKTGESSDEQFF.

The sample holds a few counts of this clonotype. The rearrangement uses TRBV12-3 or TRBV12-4 and TRBJ1-5; D call uncertain. The CDR3 sequence is 15 residues long. V shed 5 bases and J shed 0 bases, with 11 bases lying between them. The CDR3, as DNA: TGTGCCAGCAGTCGATGGGCTTATAGCAATCAGCCCCAGCATTTT. Its translation is CASSRWAYSNQPQHF.

The rearrangement joins TRBV20-1 to TRBJ1-4; D may be TRBD1 (5 bases). Germline CDR1 DFQATT, CDR2 SNEGSKA (reference sequence). The CDR3 has 17 amino acids. V dropped 2 bases and J dropped 6 bases, with 22 bases sitting between them. The CDR3 spells CSARPHIPREGYEKLFF. For the CDR3, the DNA is TGCAGTGCTAGACCCCATATACCCAGGGAGGGCTATGAAAAACTGTTTTTT.

The gene calls are TRBV18 and TRBJ2-1, with D uncertain. Germline V gene sequence: CDR1 KGHSH, CDR2 LQKENI. V lost 3 bases, J lost 5 bases, and 8 bases lay in between. This CDR3 has 13 amino acids. The CDR3 coding sequence is TGTGCCAGCTCACCGACCAGAGACAATGAGCAGTTCTTC. Encoded protein: CASSPTRDNEQFF.

The chain carries TRBV4-2 and TRBJ2-7; perhaps TRBD2 as D (7 bases). Germline values: CDR1 LGHNA, CDR2 YNFKEQ. This CDR3 is built from 15 residues. V was trimmed by 4 bases and J by 7 bases, leaving 20 bases between them. CDR3 in amino acids: CASSPPGRGMEEQYF. The CDR3 DNA sequence: TGTGCCAGCAGCCCTCCGGGGAGGGGGATGGAAGAGCAGTACTTC.

This clonotype has only a few counts. This chain uses TRBV5-1 with TRBJ1-1; D possibly corresponds to TRBD1 (6 bases). The CDR3 sequence is 17 residues long. V dropped 4 bases and J dropped 1 base, with 20 bases sitting between them. Germline CDR1 reads SGHRS; CDR2 reads YFSETQ. CDR3 in DNA: TGCGCCAGCAGCGCGGGACATAACCACCGACCGAACACTGAAGCTTTCTTT. Translation: CASSAGHNHRPNTEAFF.

There are a few counts of this clonotype. The rearrangement uses TRBV10-3 and TRBJ2-1; a weak D match, TRBD2 (5 bases). Germline loops: CDR1 ENHRY, CDR2 SYGVKD. This CDR3 comprises 15 residues. V was trimmed by 2 bases and J by 4 bases, leaving 12 bases between them. CDR3 residues: CAISEDDGGYNEQFF. The DNA for the CDR3 is TGTGCCATCAGTGAGGATGACGGAGGATACAATGAGCAGTTCTTC.

This clonotype was seen ten or more times. The V and J genes are TRBV5-6 and TRBJ2-5; TRBD2 is a possible D gene (7 bases). CDR1 SGHDT and CDR2 YYEEEE come from the germline V gene. V was clipped by 1 base and J by 5 bases, with 18 bases between them. The CDR3 runs 16 residues. The CDR3 loop is CASSLSMGGGGETQYF. The DNA for the CDR3 is TGTGCCAGCAGCTTGTCGATGGGAGGGGGAGGCGAGACCCAGTACTTC. Supplemented by reference TRBV5-6 and TRBJ2-5, the full variable domain reads DAGVTQSPTHLIKTRGQQVTLRCSPKSGHDTVSWYQQALGQGPQFIFQYYEEEERQRGNFPDRFSGHQFPNYSSELNVNALLLGDSALYLCASSLSMGGGGETQYFGPGTRLLVL.

V usage is TRBV15 and J usage is TRBJ2-1; D possibly corresponds to TRBD1 (6 bases). Germline loops: CDR1 LNHNV, CDR2 YYDKDF (reference sequence). Trimming took 0 bases from V and 5 from J, leaving 26 bases between them. The CDR3 extends over 20 amino acids. The CDR3 nucleotides read TGTGCCACCAGCAGAGAACGTACAGGGCTCCTTACCCCTTTTAACAATGAGCAGTTCTTC. The encoded protein is CATSRERTGLLTPFNNEQFF.

This clonotype was seen many times. One junction end does not reproduce the germline sequence, and a read error may be involved. The chain carries TRBV11-2 and TRBJ1-6; 10 bases are a match to TRBD1. This CDR3 region has 15 residues. Per germline, CDR1 SGHAT and CDR2 FQNNGV. The CDR3 reads CASSLGQGNNSPLHF. The CDR3 DNA is TGCGCCAGCAGCTTGGGACAGGGGAATAATTCACCCCTCCACTTT. Full variable domain (outside the CDR3, taken from reference TRBV11-2 and TRBJ1-6): EAGVAQSPRYKIIEKRQSVAFWCNPISGHATLYWYQQILGQGPKLLIQFQNNGVVDDSQLPKDRFSAERLKGVDSTLKIQPAKLEDSAVYLCASSLGQGNNSPLHFGNGTRLTVT.

The table lists this clonotype with many counts. The genes are TRBV28 and TRBJ2-1; no clear D gene. Between the trimmed V and J ends, which lost 9 bases and 4 bases, there was a span of 13 bases. The CDR3 is made up of 13 amino acids. Germline CDR1 and CDR2: MDHEN and SYDVKM. CDR3 protein: CASCGRRYNEQFF. DNA for the CDR3: TGTGCCAGTTGTGGACGTCGATACAATGAGCAGTTCTTC.

The chain couples TRBV7-2 to TRBJ2-1; D gene unclear. The V gene's germline CDR1 is SGHTA and CDR2 FQGNSA. The CDR3 consists of 13 residues. Trimming cost V 4 bases and J 4 bases, with 8 bases left between them. CDR3 residues: CASSSSNYNEQFF. The DNA of the CDR3 is TGTGCCAGCAGCTCCTCAAATTACAATGAGCAGTTCTTC.

The chain couples TRBV20-1 to TRBJ1-1; D call uncertain. Trimming removed 0 bases from V and 0 bases from J, with 14 bases in between. Germline-derived CDR1 and CDR2 are DFQATT and SNEGSKA (reference sequence). This CDR3 has 16 amino acids. For the CDR3, the DNA is TGCAGTGCTAGAGATCGTCGAAGGGCCCTGAACACTGAAGCTTTCTTT. This translates into CSARDRRRALNTEAFF.